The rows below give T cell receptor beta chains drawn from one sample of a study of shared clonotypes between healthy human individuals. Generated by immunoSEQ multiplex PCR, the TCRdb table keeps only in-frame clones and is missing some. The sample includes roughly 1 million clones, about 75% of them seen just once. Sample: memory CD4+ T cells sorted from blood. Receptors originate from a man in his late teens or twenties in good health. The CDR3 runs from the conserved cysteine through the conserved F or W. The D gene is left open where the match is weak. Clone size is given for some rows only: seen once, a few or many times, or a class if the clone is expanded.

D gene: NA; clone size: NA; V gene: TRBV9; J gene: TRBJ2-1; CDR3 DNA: TGTGCCAGCAGCACGGGGCTGAATGAGCAGTTCTTC; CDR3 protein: CASSTGLNEQFF
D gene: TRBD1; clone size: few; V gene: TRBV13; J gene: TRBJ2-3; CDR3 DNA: TGTGCCAGCAGCCACAGATGGGGGGACAGGGGATCAGATACGCAGTATTTT; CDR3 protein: CASSHRWGDRGSDTQYF
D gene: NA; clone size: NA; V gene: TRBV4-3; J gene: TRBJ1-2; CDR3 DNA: TGCGCCAGCAGCCAAGAATCCGGGAAGGGCTACACCTTC; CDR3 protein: CASSQESGKGYTF
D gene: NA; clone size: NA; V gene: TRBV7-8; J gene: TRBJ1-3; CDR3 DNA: TGTGCCACAGCCGGGGGGTTCTCTGGAAACACCATATATTTT; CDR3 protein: CATAGGFSGNTIYF
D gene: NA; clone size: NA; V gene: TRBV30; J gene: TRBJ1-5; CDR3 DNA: TGTGCCTGGGCGTTTGGGGGAGGTCAGCCCCAGCATTTT; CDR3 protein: CAWAFGGGQPQHF
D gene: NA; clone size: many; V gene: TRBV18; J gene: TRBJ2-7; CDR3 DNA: TGTGCCAGCTCACGACTTGAATCCTACGAGCAGTACTTC; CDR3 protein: CASSRLESYEQYF
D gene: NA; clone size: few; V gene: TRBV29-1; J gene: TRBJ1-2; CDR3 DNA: TGCAGCGTTGATGTACGGGTTAAGGGCTACACCTTC; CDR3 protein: CSVDVRVKGYTF
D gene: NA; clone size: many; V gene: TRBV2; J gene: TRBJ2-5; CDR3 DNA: TGTGCCAGCAGACAAGAGACCCAGTACTTC; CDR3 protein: CASRQETQYF
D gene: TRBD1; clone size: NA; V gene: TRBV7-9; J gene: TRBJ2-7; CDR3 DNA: TGTGCCAGCAGCTTATTACCCGGGACAGGGTCCTACGAGCAGTACTTC; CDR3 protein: CASSLLPGTGSYEQYF
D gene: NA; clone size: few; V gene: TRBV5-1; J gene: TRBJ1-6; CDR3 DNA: TGCGCCAGCAGCTTGGATGGGGGGCGCAAGGATTCACCCCTCCACTTT; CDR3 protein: CASSLDGGRKDSPLHF
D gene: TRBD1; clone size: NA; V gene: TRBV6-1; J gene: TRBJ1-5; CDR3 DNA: TGTGCCAGCAGGGAGATACAGGGGAATCAGCCCCAGCATTTT; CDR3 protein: CASREIQGNQPQHF
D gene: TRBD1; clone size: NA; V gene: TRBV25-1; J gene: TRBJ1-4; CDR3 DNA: TGTGCCAGCAGTGAAGGGCAGGGGGCGACCGGTGTTGAAAAACTGTTTTTT; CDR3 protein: CASSEGQGATGVEKLFF
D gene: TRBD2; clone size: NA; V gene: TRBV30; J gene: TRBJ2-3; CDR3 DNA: TGTGCCTGGAGTGGCGGTAGCGGGGTGGTAGATACGCAGTATTTT; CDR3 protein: CAWSGGSGVVDTQYF
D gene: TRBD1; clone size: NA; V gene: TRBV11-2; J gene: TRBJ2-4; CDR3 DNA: TGTGCCAGCACCCGGACAGGGGGGTTTGACATTCAGTACTTC; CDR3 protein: CASTRTGGFDIQYF
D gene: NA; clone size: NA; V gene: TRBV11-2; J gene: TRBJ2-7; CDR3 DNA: TGTGCCAGCAGGTTGACGGGAGCCTACGAGCAGTACTTC; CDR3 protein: CASRLTGAYEQYF
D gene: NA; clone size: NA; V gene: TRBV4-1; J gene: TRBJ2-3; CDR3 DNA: TGCGCCAGCAGCAAAGCCTTCAGGGATACGCAGTATTTT; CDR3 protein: CASSKAFRDTQYF
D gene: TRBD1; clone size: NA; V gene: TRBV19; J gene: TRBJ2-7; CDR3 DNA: TGTGCCAGTAGCACGGGACAGGGGGCTGGTGAGCAGTACTTC; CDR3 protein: CASSTGQGAGEQYF
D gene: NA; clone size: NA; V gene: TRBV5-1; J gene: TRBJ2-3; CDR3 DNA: TGCGCCAGCAGCTTGGAGGCCGGGATTTACACAGATACGCAGTATTTT; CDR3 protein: CASSLEAGIYTDTQYF
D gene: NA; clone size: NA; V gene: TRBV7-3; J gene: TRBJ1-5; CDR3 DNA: TGTGCCAGCAGCTTAGGAGTCAATCAGCCCCAGCATTTT; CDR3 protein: CASSLGVNQPQHF
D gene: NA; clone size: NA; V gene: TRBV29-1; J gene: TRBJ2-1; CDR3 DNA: TGCAGCGTTGAAGATACCGGGCTCCAGTTCTTC; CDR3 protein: CSVEDTGLQFF
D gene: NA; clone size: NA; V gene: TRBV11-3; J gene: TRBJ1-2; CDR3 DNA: TGTGCCAGCAGCCCGATAGCCCCGCGGGGAATCTTTGGCTACACCTTC; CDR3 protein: CASSPIAPRGIFGYTF
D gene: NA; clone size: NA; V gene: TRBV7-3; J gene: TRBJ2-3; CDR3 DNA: TGTGCCAGCAGCCCTAACCGGGGGGCAACAGATACGCAGTATTTT; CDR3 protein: CASSPNRGATDTQYF
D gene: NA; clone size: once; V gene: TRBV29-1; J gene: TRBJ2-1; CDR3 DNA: TGCAGCGTCGGACATAATGAGCAGTTCTTC; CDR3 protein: CSVGHNEQFF
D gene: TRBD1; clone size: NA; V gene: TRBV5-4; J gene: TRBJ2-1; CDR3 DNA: TGTGCCAGCAGCTTGGGCCCAGGGGGCCTCAATGAGCAGTTCTTC; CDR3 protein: CASSLGPGGLNEQFF
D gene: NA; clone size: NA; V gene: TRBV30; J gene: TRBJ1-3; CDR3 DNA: TGTGCCTGGAGGGCCCCAGGGGTTTGGATGCGAAACACCATATATTTT; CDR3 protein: CAWRAPGVWMRNTIYF
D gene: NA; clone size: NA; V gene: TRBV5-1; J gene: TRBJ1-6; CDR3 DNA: TGCGCCAACAGCTTGGGCCCATCGGGCTCACCCCTCCACTTT; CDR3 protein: CANSLGPSGSPLHF
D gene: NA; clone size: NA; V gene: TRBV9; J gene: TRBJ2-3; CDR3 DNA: TGTGCCAGCAGCGGGGGGGAAGGCACAGATACGCAGTATTTT; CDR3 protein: CASSGGEGTDTQYF
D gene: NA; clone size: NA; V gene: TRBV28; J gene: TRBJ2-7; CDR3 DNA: TGTGCCAGCAGTGACTCCGGGAGTAACTCCTACGAGCAGTACTTC; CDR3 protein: CASSDSGSNSYEQYF
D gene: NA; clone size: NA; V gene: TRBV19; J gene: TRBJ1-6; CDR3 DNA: TGTGCCAGTACCGTGACCCCTGGTCATAATTCACCCCTCCACTTT; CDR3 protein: CASTVTPGHNSPLHF
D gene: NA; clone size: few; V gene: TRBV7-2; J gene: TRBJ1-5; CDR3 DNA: TGTGCCAGCAGCGCAGGGGTCCTGGGGAGACAGCCCCAGCATTTT; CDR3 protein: CASSAGVLGRQPQHF
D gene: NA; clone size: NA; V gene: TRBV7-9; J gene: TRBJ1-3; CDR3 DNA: TGTGCCAGCAGCTTTTCAGGGCCTGGAAACACCATATATTTT; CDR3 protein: CASSFSGPGNTIYF
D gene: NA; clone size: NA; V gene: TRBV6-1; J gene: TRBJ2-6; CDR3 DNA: TGTGCCAGCAGTGACGGGAACCGGGGGGCCAACGTCCTGACTTTC; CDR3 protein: CASSDGNRGANVLTF
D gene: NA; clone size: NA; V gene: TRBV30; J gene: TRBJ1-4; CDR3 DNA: TGTGCCTGGGGCCTGGGTGGGGTAGGCGAAAAACTGTTTTTT; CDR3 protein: CAWGLGGVGEKLFF
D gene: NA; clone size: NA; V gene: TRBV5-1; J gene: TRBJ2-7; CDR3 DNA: TGCGCCAGCAGCTGGGGACGGCTTGAAAGCGAGCAGTACTTC; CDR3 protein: CASSWGRLESEQYF
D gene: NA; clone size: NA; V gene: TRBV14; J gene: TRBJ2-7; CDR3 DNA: TGTGCCAGCAGCCGGTTCCGTGAAGCCTACGAGCAGTACTTC; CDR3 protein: CASSRFREAYEQYF
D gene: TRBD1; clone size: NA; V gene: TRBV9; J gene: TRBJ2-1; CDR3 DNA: TGTGCCAGCAGCGTCGGACAGGGGGTATACAATGAGCAGTTCTTC; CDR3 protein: CASSVGQGVYNEQFF
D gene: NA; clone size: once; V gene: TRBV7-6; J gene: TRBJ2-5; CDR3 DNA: TGTGCCAGCAGCTTAGGTCAGCTGGAAGTGACCCAGTACTTC; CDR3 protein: CASSLGQLEVTQYF
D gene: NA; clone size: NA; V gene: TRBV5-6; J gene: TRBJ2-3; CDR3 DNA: TGTGCCAGCAGCTGGACAGATACGCAGTATTTT; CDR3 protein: CASSWTDTQYF
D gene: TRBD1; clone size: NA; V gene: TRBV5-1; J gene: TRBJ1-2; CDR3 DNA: TGCGCCAGCAGCCTTACAGAGGGACAGCGACTCTACACCTTC; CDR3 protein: CASSLTEGQRLYTF
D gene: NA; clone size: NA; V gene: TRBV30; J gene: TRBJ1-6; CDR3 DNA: TGTGCCTGCCGGCCATACCGGTTTAATTCACCCCTCCACTTT; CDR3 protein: CACRPYRFNSPLHF